This TCR beta chain was sequenced in a study of esophageal squamous cell carcinoma under preoperative chemotherapy. Trimming cost V 9 bases and J 10 bases, with 19 bases left between them. There are 13 residues in the CDR3. The study's findings and limits: After treatment, tumor-infiltrating lymphocytes apparently came partly from blood T cells. Paclitaxel-nedaplatin therapy caused immediate, substantial clonotype frequency changes. Tumor-infiltrating lymphocytes showed no significant post-chemotherapy TCR diversity increase, unlike peripheral T cells.

Points on this clonotype: Its target is unknown.

The time point here: after preoperative PTX-NDP chemotherapy. Preoperative chemotherapy with paclitaxel-nedaplatin was given to patients before surgery. One entry per CDR3 protein, called by TCRdb with MiXCR from the PCR reads. The data hold about 32,000 distinct CDR3 sequences, with roughly 52% observed a single time. The origin of this receptor is a human donor with esophageal squamous cell carcinoma. The donor label of this sample is uncertain. The chain joins TRBV12-3 or TRBV12-4 to TRBJ2-4; tentatively, D is TRBD1 or TRBD2 (5 bases each). This sample was obtained from a patient given preoperative chemotherapy. The CDR3 DNA sequence: TGTGCCAGGGGTCGGGGCGGCACAGATATTCAGTACTTC. As protein: CARGRGGTDIQYF.